The entry below describes one T cell receptor beta chain. This entry belongs to a study of OX40 agonist ivuxolimab in advanced cancers. Study summary: The patients received agonistic anti-OX40 (CD134) antibody ivuxolimab.

The CDR3 contains 13 residues. V gave up 0 bases and J gave up 0 bases, with 3 bases separating them. The germline V gene encodes CDR1 SGHRS and CDR2 YFSETQ. Profiling relied on immunoSEQ multiplex PCR, and the TCRdb table lists in-frame clones only, not all of them. This sample has roughly 34,000 clones, with around 80% found just once. Specimen: CD4+ or CD8+ T cells sorted from blood, collected in a trial of the OX40 agonist ivuxolimab. The receptor's source is an adult with an advanced solid tumor such as melanoma, head and neck, liver or kidney cancer. V is TRBV5-1 and J is TRBJ1-2; D ambiguous. The CDR3 sequence: CASSLDPNYGYTF. The CDR3 region has the DNA TGCGCCAGCAGCTTGGATCCTAACTATGGCTACACCTTC.